This T cell receptor (beta chain) is from a study of blood T cell repertoires in COVID-19. In the study overall: T cells, B-cell-depleted T cells, or PBMCs provided the cDNA or gDNA that served as material.

The CDR3 length is 15 residues. The V end was cut by 5 bases, the J end by 10 bases, with 18 bases between. Looked up from germline, CDR1 is LNHDA and CDR2 is SQIVND (reference sequence). TCRdb's table, derived via immunoSEQ multiplex PCR, lists solely in-frame clones and lacks some. Of 120,000 or so clones in the sample, roughly 85% were seen once. This chain links TRBV19 with TRBJ1-6, with no clear D. Sequencing was carried out using peripheral blood. This receptor was obtained from a woman older than 75 with acute or convalescent COVID-19. In DNA form, the CDR3 reads TGTGCCAGTAGTCCGACGGGTGGTTCTGGGTCACCCCTCCACTTT. Encoded protein: CASSPTGGSGSPLHF.